A single sample gave rise to the 8 T cell receptor beta chains below, sequenced in a study of blood T cells in healthy people across ages. With a J-beta primer mix and a sample-barcoded 5' primer, a second PCR ran about 7 to 11 cycles. Using its own MiXCR run on the 5' RACE reads, TCRdb lists one record per CDR3 protein. The data show 1.5 million to 2 million distinct CDR3 sequences, with 49% seen just once and approximately 2.1% held by the top ten. Sample: blood. All receptors derive from a middle-aged woman in good health.

V gene TRBV7-2 combines with J gene TRBJ1-4; a possible D gene is TRBD1 (6 bases). Trimming cost V 5 bases and J 8 bases, with 15 bases left between them. This CDR3 spans 14 amino acids. Germline assignment: CDR1 SGHTA and CDR2 FQGNSA. CDR3 DNA sequence: TGTGCCAGCAGCCTCCCGACAGGAGCAGAAAAACTGTTTTTT. Protein: CASSLPTGAEKLFF. Full variable domain (rest looked up from reference TRBV7-2 and TRBJ1-4): GAGVSQSPSNKVTEKGKDVELRCDPISGHTALYWYRQSLGQGLEFLIYFQGNSAPDKSGLPSDRFSAERTGGSVSTLTIQRTQQEDSAVYLCASSLPTGAEKLFFGSGTQLSVL.

The chain uses TRBV19 and TRBJ2-5; tentatively, D is TRBD1 or TRBD2 (6 bases each). Germline assignment: CDR1 LNHDA and CDR2 SQIVND (reference sequence). Trimming took off 0 bases at V and 2 bases at J, with 19 bases between the two ends. The CDR3 is made up of 18 amino acids. The CDR3 DNA reads as TGTGCCAGTAGTATAGATGGAGGCGGGACACATTTTCAAGAGACCCAGTACTTC. Protein sequence: CASSIDGGGTHFQETQYF.

This chain uses TRBV6-5 with TRBJ2-7; tentatively, D is TRBD1 (5 bases). Germline CDR1 reads MNHEY; CDR2 reads SVGAGI. Trimming left V 4 bases short and J 6 bases short, with 13 bases between. There are 13 residues in the CDR3. Here the CDR3 reads CASSSQGGSEQYF. The CDR3 coding sequence is TGTGCCAGCAGTTCCCAGGGTGGGTCCGAGCAGTACTTC.

V gene TRBV6-6 combines with J gene TRBJ2-5, with D maybe TRBD2 (5 bases). Trimming left V 7 bases short and J 1 base short, with 13 bases between. The CDR3 length is 14 residues. Per the germline V gene, CDR1 is MNHNY and CDR2 is SVGAGI (reference sequence). CDR3 amino acids: CASTITSGQETQYF. CDR3 nucleotides: TGTGCCAGCACTATAACAAGCGGCCAAGAGACCCAGTACTTC.

This clonotype has more than one count but fewer than ten. This rearrangement joins TRBV9 to TRBJ1-2, with D possibly TRBD1 on 6 matching bases. The CDR3 spans 14 residues. CDR1 and CDR2 (germline): SGDLS, YYNGEE. Deletions cut 0 bases from V and 5 bases from J, with 11 bases between. CDR3 coding DNA: TGTGCCAGCAGCGTAGATCGGGGGCGATATGGCTACACCTTC. This translates into CASSVDRGRYGYTF.

The rearrangement links TRBV21-1 to TRBJ2-7; the table names TRBD1, a call not compared with the DNA. TRBV21-1 represents a pseudogene. The CDR3 spans 12 residues. The CDR3, as DNA: TGTGCCACTCTAGGGACAGTATACGAGCAGTACTTC. This translates into CATLGTVYEQYF.

This clonotype has ten or more counts. The chain uses TRBV7-2 and TRBJ2-5; perhaps TRBD2 as D (5 bases). This CDR3 contains 15 residues. Germline V lookup: CDR1 SGHTA, CDR2 FQGNSA. Trimming took off 5 bases at V and 2 bases at J, with 15 bases between the two ends. CDR3 bases: TGTGCCAGCAGCGCCACGTTGGAGGCTCAAGAGACCCAGTACTTC. Its protein product is CASSATLEAQETQYF.

The rearrangement uses TRBV11-2 and TRBJ2-1, with unresolved D. This CDR3 has 13 amino acids. Trimming removed 4 bases at V and 2 bases at J, with 6 bases between. CDR1 and CDR2 (germline): SGHAT, FQNNGV. CDR3 amino acids: CASSSYPYNEQFF. The DNA of the CDR3 is TGTGCCAGCAGCTCTTATCCCTACAATGAGCAGTTCTTC.